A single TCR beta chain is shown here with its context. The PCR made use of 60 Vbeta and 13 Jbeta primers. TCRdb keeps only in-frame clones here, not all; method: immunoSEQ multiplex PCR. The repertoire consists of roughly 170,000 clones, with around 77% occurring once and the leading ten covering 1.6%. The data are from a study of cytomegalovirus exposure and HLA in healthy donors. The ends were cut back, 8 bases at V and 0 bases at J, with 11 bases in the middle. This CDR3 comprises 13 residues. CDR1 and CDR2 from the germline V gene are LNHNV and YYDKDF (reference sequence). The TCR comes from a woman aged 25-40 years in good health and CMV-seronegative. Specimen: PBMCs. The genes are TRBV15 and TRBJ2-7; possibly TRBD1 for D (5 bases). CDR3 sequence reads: CATRPTVSYEQYF. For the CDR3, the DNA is TGTGCCACCCGGCCGACAGTCTCCTACGAGCAGTACTTC.